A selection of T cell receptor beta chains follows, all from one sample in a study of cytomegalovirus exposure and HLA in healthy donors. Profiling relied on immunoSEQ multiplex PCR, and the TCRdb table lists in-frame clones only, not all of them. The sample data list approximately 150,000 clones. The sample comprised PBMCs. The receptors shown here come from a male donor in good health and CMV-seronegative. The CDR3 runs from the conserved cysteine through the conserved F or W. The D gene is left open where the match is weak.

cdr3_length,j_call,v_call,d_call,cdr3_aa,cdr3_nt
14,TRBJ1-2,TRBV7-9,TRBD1,CASSSRTGGDGYTF,TGTGCCAGCAGCTCAAGGACAGGAGGGGATGGCTACACCTTC
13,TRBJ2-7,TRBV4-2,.,CASSPRGSYEQYF,TGTGCCAGCAGCCCTCGCGGCTCCTACGAGCAGTACTTC
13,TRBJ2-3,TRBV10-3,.,CAISDRVTDTQYF,TGTGCCATCAGTGACAGGGTCACAGATACGCAGTATTTT
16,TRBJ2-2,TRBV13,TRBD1,CASRPPGQGVAGELFF,TGTGCCAGCAGGCCACCGGGACAGGGTGTGGCCGGGGAGCTGTTTTTT
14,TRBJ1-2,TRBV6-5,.,CASSPTDGLYGYTF,TGTGCCAGCAGCCCGACAGACGGGTTATATGGCTACACCTTC
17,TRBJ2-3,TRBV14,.,CASSRDNRDPHQDTQYF,TGTGCCAGCAGTCGAGACAACCGGGATCCTCATCAAGATACGCAGTATTTT
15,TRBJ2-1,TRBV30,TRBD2,CAWSPGTSGYNEQFF,TGTGCCTGGAGTCCCGGGACTAGCGGATACAATGAGCAGTTCTTC
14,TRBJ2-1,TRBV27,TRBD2,CASNEVAGVNEQFF,TGTGCCAGCAATGAAGTAGCGGGGGTCAATGAGCAGTTCTTC
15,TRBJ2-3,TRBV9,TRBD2,CASSVSGTSTDTQYF,TGTGCCAGCAGCGTTAGCGGGACTAGCACAGATACGCAGTATTTT
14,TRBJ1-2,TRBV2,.,CASSDWGTNYGYTF,TGTGCCAGCAGTGACTGGGGCACTAACTATGGCTACACCTTC
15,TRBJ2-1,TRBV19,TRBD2,CASTPSGSSYNEQFF,TGTGCCAGTACCCCTAGCGGGAGCTCCTACAATGAGCAGTTCTTC
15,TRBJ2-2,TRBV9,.,CASSVPGQNTGELFF,TGTGCCAGCAGCGTCCCGGGACAGAACACCGGGGAGCTGTTTTTT
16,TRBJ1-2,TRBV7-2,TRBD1,CASSSTSDRANYGYTF,TGTGCCAGCAGCTCGACATCGGACAGGGCTAACTATGGCTACACCTTC
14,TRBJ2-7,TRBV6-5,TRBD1,CASRTTGAYYEQYF,TGTGCCAGCAGAACGACAGGGGCTTACTACGAGCAGTACTTC
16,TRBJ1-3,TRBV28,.,CASSPPGRVQGNTIYF,TGTGCCAGCAGTCCCCCGGGGAGGGTACAGGGAAACACCATATATTTT
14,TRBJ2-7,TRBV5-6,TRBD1,CASSKTGGGYEQYF,TGTGCCAGCAGCAAAACAGGGGGTGGTTACGAGCAGTACTTC
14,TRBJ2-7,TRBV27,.,CASSFEIETYEQYF,TGTGCCAGCAGTTTCGAGATAGAGACTTACGAGCAGTACTTC